A single sample gave rise to the 22 T cell receptor beta chains below, sequenced in a study of blood T cell repertoires in COVID-19. The protocol was immunoSEQ multiplex PCR, while the TCRdb copy is restricted to in-frame clones and leaves out a portion. There are over 250,000 clones in the sample; nearly 90% occur only once, and about 1% lies in the top ten. Sequenced input: PBMCs or T cells enriched from blood (not recorded which). These receptors were taken from a woman under 40 who had recovered from COVID-19.

The chain uses TRBV19 and TRBJ1-1; D is undetermined. This CDR3 contains 15 residues. Germline V CDR1 and CDR2: LNHDA, SQIVND (reference sequence). Trimming cost V 5 bases and J 1 base, with 14 bases left between them. CDR3 residues: CASSSRAEGNTEAFF. In nucleotides, the CDR3 is TGTGCCAGTAGTTCTCGGGCAGAGGGGAACACTGAAGCTTTCTTT.

The V gene is TRBV19, the J gene TRBJ2-6; maybe TRBD1 (7 bases). This CDR3 comprises 17 residues. Between the trimmed V and J ends, which lost 0 bases and 0 bases, there was a span of 9 bases. Germline V CDR1 and CDR2: LNHDA, SQIVND (reference sequence). CDR3 amino acids: CASSIDRGDSGANVLTF. Here the CDR3 DNA reads TGTGCCAGTAGTATAGACAGGGGGGACTCTGGGGCCAACGTCCTGACTTTC.

The chain carries TRBV6-2 or TRBV6-3 and TRBJ1-6, with 8 bases fitting TRBD1. Looked up from germline, CDR1 is MNHEY and CDR2 is SVGEGT. Trimming cost V 0 bases and J 9 bases; bases outside gene matches: 7. This CDR3 contains 16 residues. The CDR3 reads CASSYSQGAIGSPLHF. CDR3 bases: TGTGCCAGCAGTTACTCGCAGGGGGCAATCGGTTCACCCCTCCACTTT.

V gene TRBV14 combines with J gene TRBJ2-7; 7 positions match TRBD1. Germline V gene data show CDR1 as SGHDN and CDR2 as FVKESK. V trimming: 4 bases; J trimming: 3 bases; junction bases outside the gene matches: 6. This CDR3 comprises 14 residues. CDR3 region: CASSLTDRVYEQYF. DNA of the CDR3: TGTGCCAGCAGCCTGACCGACAGGGTCTACGAGCAGTACTTC.

The CDR3 sequence is CASSVAGAYNEQFF. CDR3 nucleotide sequence: TGTGCCAGCAGCGTAGCGGGGGCCTACAATGAGCAGTTCTTC. The rearrangement joins TRBV9 to TRBJ2-1; D may be TRBD2 (6 bases). CDR3 length equals 14 residues. V was clipped by 0 bases and J by 2 bases, with 6 bases between them. Per germline, CDR1 SGDLS and CDR2 YYNGEE.

The chain has TRBV27 and TRBJ2-7; the D is unclear. Trimming cost V 6 bases and J 3 bases, with 15 bases left between them. This CDR3 spans 14 amino acids. Germline CDR1 reads MNHEY; CDR2 reads SMNVEV (reference sequence). DNA of the CDR3: TGTGCCAGCAGAGCCCCGATCCCTTACTACGAGCAGTACTTC. It codes for CASRAPIPYYEQYF.

The chain couples TRBV24-1 to TRBJ1-4; 9 bases match TRBD1. The CDR3 is 16 residues long. Germline CDR1 reads KGHDR; CDR2 reads SFDVKD. Trimming cost V 3 bases and J 8 bases; bases outside gene matches: 9. CDR3: CATSDHPGQGGEKLFF. DNA for the CDR3: TGTGCCACCAGTGATCACCCGGGACAGGGCGGAGAAAAACTGTTTTTT.

The rearrangement uses TRBV2 and TRBJ1-3; TRBD1 is a possible D gene (6 bases). In germline, CDR1 is SNHLY, CDR2 FYNNEI. Trimming removed 8 bases from V and 4 bases from J, with 15 bases in between. The CDR3 consists of 14 residues. CDR3 nucleotides: TGTGCCAGCGGGGGCGGATATTCCGGAAACACCATATATTTT. It specifies CASGGGYSGNTIYF.

The chain combines TRBV18 with TRBJ1-6; tentative D call: TRBD1 (6 bases). This CDR3 is 17 amino acids long. Germline V gives CDR1 KGHSH, CDR2 LQKENI. V was cut by 4 bases and J by 10 bases, with 23 bases left in between. This CDR3 reads CASSHTFPGGRGSPLHF. The CDR3, as DNA: TGTGCCAGCTCACACACTTTCCCCGGGGGGCGCGGATCACCCCTCCACTTT.

This chain connects TRBV28 to TRBJ1-2, with D possibly TRBD1 on 6 matching bases. The CDR3 spans 16 residues. V lost 5 bases and J 1 base, leaving 17 bases between the germline ends. CDR1 is MDHEN and CDR2 is SYDVKM in the germline V gene. The CDR3 DNA follows: TGTGCCAGCAGTGAGGTCAGGGGAGACCTTAACTATGGCTACACCTTC. This translates into CASSEVRGDLNYGYTF.

The J gene is TRBJ1-1, the V gene TRBV2; D may be TRBD1 (6 bases). Germline CDR1 SNHLY, CDR2 FYNNEI. Between the trimmed V and J ends, which lost 8 bases and 0 bases, there was a span of 10 bases. This CDR3 is built from 13 residues. CDR3 sequence reads: CASVRGMNTEAFF. CDR3 DNA sequence: TGTGCCAGCGTGAGGGGGATGAACACTGAAGCTTTCTTT.

This clone was detected only once. V gene TRBV19 combines with J gene TRBJ2-7; D perhaps matches TRBD2 (5 bases). Trimming took 5 bases from V and 6 from J, leaving 17 bases between them. The germline V gene encodes CDR1 LNHDA and CDR2 SQIVND (reference sequence). This CDR3 region has 14 residues. The CDR3 protein is CASSVSVRAGEQYF. In DNA form, the CDR3 reads TGTGCCAGTAGTGTCTCAGTGAGGGCGGGCGAGCAGTACTTC.

The chain employs TRBV29-1 and TRBJ1-1, with D tentatively TRBD1 (5 bases). Per germline, CDR1 SQVTM and CDR2 ANQGSEA. CDR3 length equals 14 residues. V lost 4 bases, J lost 3 bases, and 15 bases lay in between. The CDR3 loop reads CSVVGSGRDTEAFF. The CDR3, as DNA: TGCAGCGTTGTCGGATCAGGGAGGGACACTGAAGCTTTCTTT.

The chain is built from TRBV30 and TRBJ1-1; maybe TRBD1 (5 bases). Trimming pared 3 bases from V and 0 bases from J, leaving 8 bases between. The length of the CDR3 is 13 residues. The V gene's germline CDR1 is GTSNPN and CDR2 SVGIG (reference sequence). The CDR3 loop is CAWSGQMNTEAFF. The CDR3 DNA follows: TGTGCCTGGAGCGGACAAATGAACACTGAAGCTTTCTTT.

The chain is built from TRBV28 and TRBJ2-7, with D perhaps matching TRBD1 (6 bases). The CDR3 runs 13 residues. Germline V gene sequence: CDR1 MDHEN, CDR2 SYDVKM. V lost 6 bases, J lost 3 bases, and 12 bases lay in between. This chain's CDR3 is CASSPTGNYEQYF. The CDR3 coding sequence is TGTGCCAGCAGCCCAACAGGGAACTACGAGCAGTACTTC.

The chain is built from TRBV25-1 and TRBJ2-7, with 10 bases aligning to TRBD1. The CDR3 spans 14 residues. V was clipped by 5 bases and J by 2 bases; unmatched bases: 3. Germline-derived CDR1 and CDR2 are MGHDK and SYGVNS. CDR3 sequence: CASSPGQGTYEQYF. The CDR3 DNA sequence: TGTGCCAGCAGTCCGGGACAGGGGACCTACGAGCAGTACTTC.

The chain employs TRBV7-9 and TRBJ2-3; TRBD2 is a possible D gene (6 bases). V lost 1 base and J 1 base, leaving 9 bases between the germline ends. The germline CDR1 and CDR2 sequences are SEHNR and FQNEAQ (reference sequence). The CDR3 runs to 15 residues. The DNA for the CDR3 is TGTGCCAGCAGCTTAGTTTGGGAGGGCACAGATACGCAGTATTTT. Amino acid sequence: CASSLVWEGTDTQYF.

The chain couples TRBV15 to TRBJ1-2; 7 nucleotides line up with TRBD1. This CDR3 is built from 14 residues. Looked up from germline, CDR1 is LNHNV and CDR2 is YYDKDF (reference sequence). J lost 6 bases, V lost 1 base, and 5 bases had no gene match. CDR3 coding DNA: TGTGCCACCAGCAGAGTACAGGGGTCCCATGGCTACACCTTC. It specifies CATSRVQGSHGYTF.

The CDR3 nucleotides are TGTGCCTGGGTTGCGGGCAGGGAGGCTGAAGCTTTCTTT. Its translation is CAWVAGREAEAFF. The chain is built from TRBV30 and TRBJ1-1, with D possibly TRBD1 on 5 matching bases. The CDR3 runs to 13 residues. Trimming shortened V by 5 bases and J by 6 bases, and 16 bases separated the two germline ends. Per the germline V gene, CDR1 is GTSNPN and CDR2 is SVGIG (reference sequence). The full variable domain, its missing parts supplied by reference TRBV30 and TRBJ1-1, is SQTIHQWPATLVQPVGSPLSLECTVEGTSNPNLYWYRQAAGRGLQLLFYSVGIGQISSEVPQNLSASRPQDRQFILSSKKLLLSDSGFYLCAWVAGREAEAFFGQGTRLTVV.

The chain recombines TRBV5-1 with TRBJ2-5, with a weak D call TRBD2 (5 bases). Between the trimmed V and J ends, which lost 4 bases and 1 base, there was a span of 11 bases. The CDR3 length is 14 residues. From germline, CDR1 is SGHRS and CDR2 YFSETQ. The CDR3 region has the DNA TGCGCCAGCAGCCCGACCCGGGGCCAAGAGACCCAGTACTTC. It translates to CASSPTRGQETQYF.

V is TRBV2 and J is TRBJ2-7; D not certain. Per the germline V gene, CDR1 is SNHLY and CDR2 is FYNNEI. The V end was cut by 1 base, the J end by 4 bases, with 8 bases between. This CDR3 has 13 amino acids. CDR3 sequence: CASSEGPSYEQYF. CDR3 sequence (DNA): TGTGCCAGCAGTGAAGGACCTAGTTACGAGCAGTACTTC.

This clone was found a few times. J is TRBJ1-1 and V is TRBV6-5, with 8 bases aligning to TRBD1. Trimming removed 6 bases from V and 4 bases from J; junction bases left unmatched: 7. Germline V gene lookup returns CDR1 MNHEY and CDR2 SVGAGI. This CDR3 spans 14 amino acids. Here the CDR3 DNA reads TGTGCCAGCAGGACGGTTACAGGGGGCACTGAAGCTTTCTTT. Translated, it gives CASRTVTGGTEAFF.